The text below deals with one TCR beta chain. This entry belongs to a study of T-cell memory formation after mild COVID-19. Study-level background: TCR clusters mostly belonged to single donors.

TCRdb re-analysed the 5' RACE reads in MiXCR, keeping a single row per CDR3 protein. The sample has around 420,000 distinct CDR3 sequences; 24% are singletons. The V gene end was trimmed by 0 bases and the J gene end by 3 bases; junction bases not matched to a gene: 10. The CDR3 spans 19 residues. In germline, CDR1 is LGHNA, CDR2 YSLEER. The chain couples TRBV4-3 to TRBJ2-7; 14 bases line up with TRBD2. This TCR came from an adult woman who had mild COVID-19 (a few samples of this study predate the infection). Cell type and time point are not known. Sequencing input: PBMCs or a T cell subset sorted from them (not recorded which). CDR3 protein: CASSQESPGLAGANYEQYF. The CDR3 DNA reads as TGCGCCAGCAGCCAAGAAAGCCCGGGACTAGCGGGGGCAAACTACGAGCAGTACTTC.